A single sample gave rise to the 24 T cell receptor beta chains below, sequenced in a study of shared clonotypes between healthy human individuals. CD45RO-negative, CCR7-selected cells formed the naive CD8 fraction, which excluded terminally differentiated effector memory CD45RA+ cells. Measured with immunoSEQ multiplex PCR; TCRdb has only the in-frame clones, and not every one. This sample carries about 2 million clones, roughly 94% of them seen once, and the ten largest clones take approximately 1.2%. Input material: naive CD8+ T cells sorted from blood. Receptors were obtained from a young man in good health.

The V call is TRBV10-1, the J call TRBJ1-1, with D possibly TRBD1 on 5 matching bases. Looked up from germline, CDR1 is WNHNN and CDR2 is SYGVQD (reference sequence). V lost 3 bases to trimming and J lost 1 base, with 15 bases between them. The CDR3 runs 16 residues. The CDR3 nucleotides read TGCGCCAGCAGTGAAGAGGTCCTCGGGGGGAACACTGAAGCTTTCTTT. Translated: CASSEEVLGGNTEAFF.

The chain employs TRBV7-6 and TRBJ2-2; D possibly uses TRBD1 or TRBD2 (5 bases each). V was trimmed by 6 bases and J by 4 bases, leaving 18 bases between them. The CDR3 runs 16 residues. Germline CDR1 and CDR2: SGHVS and FNYEAQ. This chain's CDR3 is CASRLTGPVGTGELFF. The CDR3, as DNA: TGTGCCAGCAGACTCACGGGGCCAGTAGGCACCGGGGAGCTGTTTTTT.

The chain employs TRBV2 and TRBJ2-3; D remains ambiguous. The V gene's germline CDR1 is SNHLY and CDR2 FYNNEI. V was trimmed by 2 bases and J by 4 bases, leaving 16 bases between them. The CDR3 spans 16 residues. CDR3 nucleotide sequence: TGTGCCAGCAGTGAAATACACTACCTTAAAGCAGATACGCAGTATTTT. Protein product: CASSEIHYLKADTQYF.

The chain combines TRBV13 with TRBJ2-1; D ambiguous. This CDR3 is built from 15 residues. The V gene lost 1 base and the J gene lost 2 bases, with 9 bases spanning the gap. Per germline, CDR1 PRHDT and CDR2 FYEKMQ (reference sequence). CDR3: CASSLEKLPYNEQFF. The CDR3 DNA sequence: TGTGCCAGCAGCTTAGAAAAACTGCCCTACAATGAGCAGTTCTTC.

The V and J genes are TRBV27 and TRBJ2-1; the match to TRBD1 covers 7 bases. The CDR3 runs 14 residues. Unmatched junction bases numbered 11, after V lost 9 bases and J lost 6 bases. The germline gives CDR1 MNHEY, CDR2 SMNVEV (reference sequence). The CDR3 region is CASLARGSVNEQFF. The CDR3 DNA sequence: TGTGCCAGTCTAGCCAGGGGGTCCGTCAATGAGCAGTTCTTC.

The gene calls are TRBV15 and TRBJ1-2, with no clear D. V lost 3 bases, J lost 1 base, and 9 bases lay in between. The CDR3 length is 14 residues. CDR1 and CDR2 (germline): LNHNV, YYDKDF (reference sequence). The CDR3 sequence: CATSRESGNYGYTF. DNA of the CDR3: TGTGCCACCAGCAGGGAAAGCGGTAACTATGGCTACACCTTC.

The rearrangement joins TRBV13 to TRBJ2-5, with a tentative D call TRBD2 (6 bases). CDR3 length equals 15 residues. Per germline, CDR1 PRHDT and CDR2 FYEKMQ (reference sequence). V was shortened by 0 bases and J by 3 bases, with 11 bases between the two germline ends. The CDR3 loop reads CASSLGPGLKETQYF. DNA of the CDR3: TGTGCCAGCAGCTTAGGCCCCGGACTAAAAGAGACCCAGTACTTC.

The gene calls are TRBV27 and TRBJ1-5; D is possibly TRBD1 (6 bases). V was cut by 5 bases and J by 2 bases, with 10 bases left in between. Per germline, CDR1 MNHEY and CDR2 SMNVEV (reference sequence). The CDR3 loop spans 14 amino acids. The CDR3 nucleotides are TGTGCCAGCAGTCGGGGGGCTGGCAATCAGCCCCAGCATTTT. Translated, it gives CASSRGAGNQPQHF.

The CDR3 here is CASSLSDGQRERTDTQYF. The DNA of the CDR3 is TGTGCCAGCAGTTTATCGGATGGTCAGCGGGAGCGAACAGATACGCAGTATTTT. V and J are TRBV27 and TRBJ2-3; 8 bases match TRBD2. The germline gives CDR1 MNHEY, CDR2 SMNVEV (reference sequence). With V trimmed by 0 bases and J by 3 bases, 11 bases remained unmatched. The length of the CDR3 is 18 residues.

The chain couples TRBV7-9 to TRBJ1-3, with D possibly TRBD1 on 6 matching bases. This CDR3 has 15 amino acids. The V gene's germline CDR1 is SEHNR and CDR2 FQNEAQ (reference sequence). V shed 5 bases and J shed 0 bases, with 11 bases lying between them. The chain's CDR3 is CASSPLGGSGNTIYF. The CDR3 region has the DNA TGTGCCAGCAGCCCATTAGGGGGCTCTGGAAACACCATATATTTT.

This clone came up once. DNA of the CDR3: TGTGCCAGCAGTTTGGAGGCAGACGAGCAGTACTTC. Amino acids: CASSLEADEQYF. The genes are TRBV6-6 and TRBJ2-7, with a tentative D call TRBD2 (5 bases). V lost 4 bases to trimming and J lost 5 bases, with 9 bases between them. The CDR3 loop spans 12 amino acids. Germline CDR1 is MNHNY and CDR2 is SVGAGI (reference sequence).

The V call is TRBV30, the J call TRBJ1-1; D is undetermined. CDR3 length equals 14 residues. V was trimmed by 0 bases and J by 0 bases, leaving 8 bases between them. The germline gives CDR1 GTSNPN, CDR2 SVGIG (reference sequence). The CDR3 DNA reads as TGTGCCTGGAGTGTACGGCAATTGAACACTGAAGCTTTCTTT. Amino acid sequence: CAWSVRQLNTEAFF.

The chain joins TRBV4-2 to TRBJ2-3; 9 positions match TRBD2. CDR3 length equals 17 residues. CDR1 is LGHNA and CDR2 is YNFKEQ in the germline V gene. Trimming at V came to 4 bases and at J to 3 bases, leaving 11 bases not matched to a gene. CDR3 amino acids: CASSPTNGGRETDTQYF. For the CDR3, the DNA is TGTGCCAGCAGCCCAACAAACGGCGGGAGGGAGACAGATACGCAGTATTTT.

The CDR3 loop reads CAWSVPELDPYNEQFF. CDR3 coding DNA: TGTGCCTGGAGTGTACCGGAATTGGACCCCTACAATGAGCAGTTCTTC. V gene TRBV30 combines with J gene TRBJ2-1; D remains unclear. CDR1 and CDR2 (germline): GTSNPN, SVGIG (reference sequence). The CDR3 is 16 amino acids. V was shortened by 0 bases and J by 2 bases, with 14 bases between the two germline ends.

Concerning this clone: At one end, the junction sequence differs from germline, possibly due to a read error. The chain employs TRBV7-7 and TRBJ2-2, with D possibly matching TRBD2 (6 bases). This CDR3 is 17 amino acids long. Germline V lookup: CDR1 SSHAT, CDR2 FNYEAQ (reference sequence). The CDR3 sequence: CASSHGVGGEDTGELFF. Written as DNA, the CDR3 is TGTGCTAGCAGCCACGGGGTCGGAGGGGAGGACACCGGGGAGCTGTTTTTT. Full variable domain (missing parts from reference TRBV7-7 and TRBJ2-2): GAGVSQSPRYKVTKRGQDVTLRCDPISSHATLYWYQQALGQGPEFLTYFNYEAQPDKSGLPSDRFSAERPEGSISTLTIQRTEQRDSAMYRCASSHGVGGEDTGELFFGEGSRLTVL.

This clone was seen once. The chain carries TRBV7-2 and TRBJ2-6; D is unclear. Germline V gene lookup returns CDR1 SGHTA and CDR2 FQGNSA. The CDR3 has 13 amino acids. The V gene lost 5 bases and the J gene lost 1 base, with 3 bases spanning the gap. The CDR3 protein is CASSESGANVLTF. The CDR3 DNA reads as TGTGCCAGCAGCGAGTCTGGGGCCAACGTCCTGACTTTC.

The J gene is TRBJ1-1, the V gene TRBV27; D is perhaps TRBD1 (6 bases). The CDR3 is made up of 14 amino acids. CDR1 is MNHEY, CDR2 SMNVEV, per germline (reference sequence). The V and J ends lost 7 bases and 4 bases respectively, with 16 bases between them. CDR3 in amino acids: CASTPMGGGTEAFF. The CDR3 bases are TGTGCCAGCACCCCGATGGGGGGCGGCACTGAAGCTTTCTTT.

With respect to this clone: At the DNA level, this CDR3 is encoded by other sequences in the same sample as well. The V and J genes are TRBV5-1 and TRBJ1-2; D is possibly TRBD1 (5 bases). The CDR3 runs 13 residues. Looked up from germline, CDR1 is SGHRS and CDR2 is YFSETQ. With 0 bases removed from V and 3 bases from J, the gap between germline ends came to 6 bases. CDR3 in amino acids: CASSLEGDYGYTF. CDR3 coding DNA: TGCGCCAGCAGCTTGGAAGGGGACTATGGCTACACCTTC.

The chain's CDR3 is CASSLAGGRDTQYF. Written as DNA, the CDR3 is TGTGCCAGCAGTTTGGCGGGGGGGCGAGATACGCAGTATTTT. V usage is TRBV6-1 and J usage is TRBJ2-3; 9 bases are shared with TRBD2. CDR1 and CDR2 from the germline V gene are MNHNS and SASEGT. Unmatched junction bases numbered 5, after V lost 5 bases and J lost 5 bases. The CDR3 spans 14 residues.

CDR3 coding DNA: TGCAGCGTTGACCCGACTAGCGGGGGTAATGAGCAGTTCTTC. Amino acid sequence: CSVDPTSGGNEQFF. This chain links TRBV29-1 with TRBJ2-1; TRBD2 matches 12 bases. Unmatched junction bases numbered 4, after V lost 3 bases and J lost 7 bases. CDR1 SQVTM and CDR2 ANQGSEA come from the germline V gene. There are 14 residues in the CDR3.

The V gene is TRBV10-3, the J gene TRBJ2-7; either TRBD1 or TRBD2 may fit D (6 bases each). From germline, CDR1 is ENHRY and CDR2 SYGVKD. V lost 2 bases to trimming and J lost 7 bases, with 15 bases between them. This CDR3 region has 14 residues. DNA for the CDR3: TGTGCCATCAGTGAGGAGACGGGGGCAGTGGAGCAGTACTTC. Translation: CAISEETGAVEQYF.

The chain recombines TRBV9 with TRBJ2-7, with 7 bases that match TRBD1. This CDR3 is 14 amino acids long. The germline V gene has CDR1 SGDLS and CDR2 YYNGEE. With 5 bases clipped from V and 4 bases from J, the junction kept 9 bases outside the gene matches. The CDR3 nucleotides are TGTGCCAGCAGTTCTACAGGGGCCGATTACGAGCAGTACTTC. Translated, it gives CASSSTGADYEQYF.

The chain has TRBV5-4 and TRBJ2-4; D not resolved. Germline V gene data show CDR1 as SGHNT and CDR2 as YYREEE (reference sequence). CDR3 length: 15 residues. Trimming left V 0 bases short and J 0 bases short, with 7 bases between. The CDR3 protein is CASSLEDLAKNIQYF. The CDR3 DNA reads TGTGCCAGCAGCTTGGAGGATTTAGCCAAAAACATTCAGTACTTC.

The V gene is TRBV19, the J gene TRBJ2-2; no clear D. CDR3 length: 12 amino acids. V lost 4 bases, J lost 8 bases, and 8 bases lay in between. CDR1 LNHDA and CDR2 SQIVND come from the germline V gene (reference sequence). CDR3 nucleotides: TGTGCCAGTAGTAGTGACCCAGGGGAGCTGTTTTTT. Amino acids: CASSSDPGELFF. Combining the CDR3 with reference TRBV19 and TRBJ2-2 gives the whole variable domain DGGITQSPKYLFRKEGQNVTLSCEQNLNHDAMYWYRQDPGQGLRLIYYSQIVNDFQKGDIAEGYSVSREKKESFPLTVTSAQKNPTAFYLCASSSDPGELFFGEGSRLTVL.